This T cell receptor (beta chain) stems from a study of blood T cell repertoires in COVID-19. The overall study: Spain, Italy and the United States supplied samples that represented acute and convalescent COVID-19. PBMCs, B-cell-depleted T cells, or T cells were the source of the cDNA or gDNA that made up the material.

Trimming took off 4 bases at V and 4 bases at J, with 18 bases between the two ends. Germline V gene data show CDR1 as SGHRS and CDR2 as YFSETQ. The CDR3 covers 16 residues. Original processing notes: Using reference gene primer amplification, nucleated cell counts were estimated. Produced via immunoSEQ multiplex PCR; TCRdb's table is partial and in-frame only. V, J and clone size derive from that table, while D and trimming were established from the DNA sequence. Of more than 65,000 clones detected, approximately 80% appear once; the ten largest clones hold over 4.5%. The source of this sequence is a man in his fifties or sixties with active or convalescent COVID-19. V usage is TRBV5-1 and J usage is TRBJ2-1; a possible D gene is TRBD2 (5 bases). The sequenced sample consisted of peripheral blood. CDR3 amino acids: CASSPGLLGQYNEQFF. DNA for the CDR3: TGCGCCAGCAGCCCAGGACTCCTTGGGCAGTACAATGAGCAGTTCTTC.